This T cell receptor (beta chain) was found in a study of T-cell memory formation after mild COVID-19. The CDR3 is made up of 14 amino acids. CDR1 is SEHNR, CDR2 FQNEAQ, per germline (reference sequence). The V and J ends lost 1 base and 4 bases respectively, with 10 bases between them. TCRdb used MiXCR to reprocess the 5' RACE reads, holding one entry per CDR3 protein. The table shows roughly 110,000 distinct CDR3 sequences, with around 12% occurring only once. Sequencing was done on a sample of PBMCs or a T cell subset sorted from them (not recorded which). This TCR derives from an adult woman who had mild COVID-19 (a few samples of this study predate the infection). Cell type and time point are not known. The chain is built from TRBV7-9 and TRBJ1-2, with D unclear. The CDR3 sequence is CASSLDRAVYGYTF. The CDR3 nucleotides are TGTGCCAGCAGCTTAGATCGGGCAGTCTATGGCTACACCTTC.